The sequence of this T cell receptor (beta chain) was determined in a study of CXCR3-negative and CXCR3-positive naive CD8 T cells. This CDR3 contains 15 residues. Germline V gene sequence: CDR1 SEHNR, CDR2 FQNEAQ (reference sequence). Study outcomes and limitations: Researchers report that CXCR3-positive naive cells carry more hydrophobic TRB CDR3s than CXCR3-negative naive cells.

A word on this clonotype: As yet, its antigen is unknown.

UMI-tagged TRB cDNA libraries were built via 5' RACE. TCRdb reprocessed the 5' RACE reads and stores each CDR3 protein as one record, lacking DNA. This sample's table has 140,000 to 150,000 distinct CDR3 sequences. This rearrangement joins TRBV7-9 to TRBJ2-7; TCRdb lists TRBD1, though no DNA is available to test this call. Sequencing was done on a sample of naive CXCR3+ CD8+ T cells from blood. As to subset: CD45RO-CCR7+CD27+CD95- naive CD8+ T cells expressing CXCR3 (TNR3+). This clonotype was obtained from a human donor in good health. Some clones in this sample may be carry-over from other donors' samples. CDR3 in amino acids: CASSLARTGGREQYF.